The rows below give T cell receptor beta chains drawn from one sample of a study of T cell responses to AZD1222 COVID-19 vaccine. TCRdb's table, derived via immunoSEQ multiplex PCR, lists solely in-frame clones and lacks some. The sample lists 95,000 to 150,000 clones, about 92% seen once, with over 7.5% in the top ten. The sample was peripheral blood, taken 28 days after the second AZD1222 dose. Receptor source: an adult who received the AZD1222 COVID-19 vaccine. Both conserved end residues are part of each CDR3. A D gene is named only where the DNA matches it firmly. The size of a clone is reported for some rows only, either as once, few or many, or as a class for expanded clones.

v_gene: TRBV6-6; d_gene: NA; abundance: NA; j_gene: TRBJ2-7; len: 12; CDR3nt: TGTGCCAGCAGCGGGTTGACCTACGAGCAGTACTTC; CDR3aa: CASSGLTYEQYF
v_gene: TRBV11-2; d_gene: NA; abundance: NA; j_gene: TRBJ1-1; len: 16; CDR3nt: TGTGCCAGCAGCATCCGGGCCCGGAATCGAAACACTGAAGCTTTCTTT; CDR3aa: CASSIRARNRNTEAFF
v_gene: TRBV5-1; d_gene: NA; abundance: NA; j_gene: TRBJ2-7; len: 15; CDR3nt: TGCGCCAGCAGCTTGGGGCCCGGGCTAGCCTACGAGCAGTACTTC; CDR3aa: CASSLGPGLAYEQYF
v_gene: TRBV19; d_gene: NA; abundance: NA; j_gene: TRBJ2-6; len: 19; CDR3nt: TGTGCCAGTAGTATACGAGCGGACAGCGGTACCTCTGGGGCCAACGTCCTGACTTTC; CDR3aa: CASSIRADSGTSGANVLTF
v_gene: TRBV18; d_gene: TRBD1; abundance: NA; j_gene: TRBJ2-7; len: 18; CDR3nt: TGTGCCAGCTCACCACCTCCCTCGGGACAGGGGGCCGGGTACGAGCAGTACTTC; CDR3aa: CASSPPPSGQGAGYEQYF
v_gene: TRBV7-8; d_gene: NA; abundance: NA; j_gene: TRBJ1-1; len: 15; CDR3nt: TGTGCCAGCAGCTCGAGCGGGCGGACCGCCGACGAAGCTTTCTTT; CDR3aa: CASSSSGRTADEAFF
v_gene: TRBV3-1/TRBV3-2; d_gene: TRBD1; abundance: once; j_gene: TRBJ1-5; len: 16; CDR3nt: TGTGCCAGCAGCCAAGACCAGGGGACAGGATCTCAGCCCCAGCATTTT; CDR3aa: CASSQDQGTGSQPQHF
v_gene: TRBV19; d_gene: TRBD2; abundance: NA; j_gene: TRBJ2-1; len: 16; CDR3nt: TGTGCCAGTACCGACCGAACGCTAGCGGGAGGGGGGGGAGAGTTCTTC; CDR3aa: CASTDRTLAGGGGEFF
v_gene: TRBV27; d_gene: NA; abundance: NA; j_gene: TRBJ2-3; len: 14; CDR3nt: TGTGCCAGCAGTTTTGGTGGCAGCACAGATACGCAGTATTTT; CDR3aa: CASSFGGSTDTQYF
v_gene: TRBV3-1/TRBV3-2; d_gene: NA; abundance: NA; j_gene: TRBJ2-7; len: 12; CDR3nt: TGTGCCAGCAGCCGGAGCTCCTACGAGCAGTACTTC; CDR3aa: CASSRSSYEQYF
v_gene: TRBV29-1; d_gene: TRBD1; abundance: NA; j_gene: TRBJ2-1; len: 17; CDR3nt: TGCAGCGGGCGAAGGACAGGGGGCGGCCCCTCCTACAATGAGCAGTTCTTC; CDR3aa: CSGRRTGGGPSYNEQFF
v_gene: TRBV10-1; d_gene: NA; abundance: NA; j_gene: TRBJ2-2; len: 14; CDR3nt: TGCGCCAGCGGGAGAGTTAGGGTCCCCGGGGAGCTGTTTTTT; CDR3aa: CASGRVRVPGELFF
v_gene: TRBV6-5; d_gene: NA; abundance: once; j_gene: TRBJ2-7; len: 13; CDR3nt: TGTGCCAGCAGGTACGGGAGAGACTACGAGCAGTACTTC; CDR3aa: CASRYGRDYEQYF
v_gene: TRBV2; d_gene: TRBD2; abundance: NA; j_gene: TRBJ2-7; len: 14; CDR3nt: TGTGCCAGCTCCGTCGCGGGAGTTCAGAACGAGCAGTACTTC; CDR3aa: CASSVAGVQNEQYF
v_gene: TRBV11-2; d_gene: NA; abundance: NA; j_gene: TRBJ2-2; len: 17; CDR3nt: TGTGCCAGCAGCTTAGTCGCTTGGGCGTCGGTCACCGGGGAGCTGTTTTTT; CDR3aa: CASSLVAWASVTGELFF
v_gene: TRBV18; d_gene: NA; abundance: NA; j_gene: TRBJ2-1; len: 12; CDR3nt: TGTGCCAGCTCACACACGCGTGATGAGCAGTTCTTC; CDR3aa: CASSHTRDEQFF
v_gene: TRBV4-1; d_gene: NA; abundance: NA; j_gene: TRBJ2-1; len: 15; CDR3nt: TGCGCCAGCAGCCAAATCTGGGACTCAGCCTTGCGGCAGTTCTTC; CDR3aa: CASSQIWDSALRQFF
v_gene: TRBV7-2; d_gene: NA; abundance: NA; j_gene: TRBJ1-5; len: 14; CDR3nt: TGTGCCAGCAGCACCGGACACAGCAATCAGCCCCAGCATTTT; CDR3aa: CASSTGHSNQPQHF
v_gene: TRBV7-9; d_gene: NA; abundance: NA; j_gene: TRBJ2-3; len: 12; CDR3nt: TGTGCCAGCAGCTTATCCGTAGATACGCAGTATTTT; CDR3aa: CASSLSVDTQYF
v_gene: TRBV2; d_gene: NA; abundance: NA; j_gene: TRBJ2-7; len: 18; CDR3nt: TGTGCCGCGAGGCCACTAAGGAAGGATTTAGCGGTTTCCTACGAGCAGTACTTC; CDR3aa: CAARPLRKDLAVSYEQYF
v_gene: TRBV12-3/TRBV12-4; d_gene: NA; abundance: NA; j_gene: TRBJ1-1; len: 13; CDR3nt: TGTGCCAGCAGTTCCCTACTAGACACTGAAGCTTTCTTT; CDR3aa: CASSSLLDTEAFF
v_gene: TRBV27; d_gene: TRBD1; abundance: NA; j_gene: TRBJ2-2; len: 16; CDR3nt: TGTGCCAGCAGTACTTTGGACAGGCGGGTCACCGGGGAGCTGTTTTTT; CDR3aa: CASSTLDRRVTGELFF
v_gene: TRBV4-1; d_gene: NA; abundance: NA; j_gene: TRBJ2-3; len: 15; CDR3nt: TGCGCCAGCAGCCAAGAGCCGTGGGGCACAGATACGCAGTATTTT; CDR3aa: CASSQEPWGTDTQYF
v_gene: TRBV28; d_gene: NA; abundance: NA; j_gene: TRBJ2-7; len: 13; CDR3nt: TGTGCCAGCAGTTTACCGCCATTAGGCGAGCAGTACTTC; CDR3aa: CASSLPPLGEQYF
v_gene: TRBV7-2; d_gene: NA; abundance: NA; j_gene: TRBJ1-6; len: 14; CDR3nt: TGTGCCAGCAGCTTAGCGCTGGGAAATTCACCCCTCCACTTT; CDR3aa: CASSLALGNSPLHF
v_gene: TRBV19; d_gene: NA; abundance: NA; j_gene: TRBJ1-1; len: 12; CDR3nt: TGTGCCGCAGGGAGGCACCCCACTGAAGCTTTCTTT; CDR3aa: CAAGRHPTEAFF
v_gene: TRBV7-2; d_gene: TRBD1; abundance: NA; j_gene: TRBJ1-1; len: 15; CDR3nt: TGTGCCAGCAGCTTGAAGGGGGCTACGAACACTGAAGCTTTCTTT; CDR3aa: CASSLKGATNTEAFF
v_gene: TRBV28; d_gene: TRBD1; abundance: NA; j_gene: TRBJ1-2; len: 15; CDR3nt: TGTGCCAGCAGCAGGCCCGGGACAGGGCACTATGGCTACACCTTC; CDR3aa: CASSRPGTGHYGYTF
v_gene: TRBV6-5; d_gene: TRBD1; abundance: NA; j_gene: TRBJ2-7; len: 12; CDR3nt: TGTGCCAGCACGGACAGGGTACACGAGCAGTACTTC; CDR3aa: CASTDRVHEQYF
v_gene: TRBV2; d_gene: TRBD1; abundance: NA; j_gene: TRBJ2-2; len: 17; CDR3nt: TGTGCCAGCAGCCCAAACCCGGGACAGGCCGCAACCGGGGAGCTGTTTTTT; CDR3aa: CASSPNPGQAATGELFF
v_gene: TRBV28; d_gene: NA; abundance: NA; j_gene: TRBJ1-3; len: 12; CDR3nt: TGTGCCAGCAGTTTAGCTGGAAACACCATATATTTT; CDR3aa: CASSLAGNTIYF
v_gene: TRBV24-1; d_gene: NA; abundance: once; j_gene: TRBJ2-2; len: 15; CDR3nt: TGTGCCACCAGTGATACAGGGACGAACACCGGGGAGCTGTTTTTT; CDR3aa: CATSDTGTNTGELFF
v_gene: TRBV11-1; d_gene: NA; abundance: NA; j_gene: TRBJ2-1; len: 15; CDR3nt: TGTGCCAGCAGCGTCGACAGGTACTCCTACAATGAGCAGTTCTTC; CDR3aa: CASSVDRYSYNEQFF
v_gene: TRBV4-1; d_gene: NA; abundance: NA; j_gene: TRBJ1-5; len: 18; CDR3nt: TGCGCCAGCAGCCAAGGGATCATTAAGGGAGGGGTATCTGAGCCCCAGCATTTT; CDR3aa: CASSQGIIKGGVSEPQHF
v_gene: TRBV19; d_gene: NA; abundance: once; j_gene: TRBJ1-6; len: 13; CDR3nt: TGTGCCAGTAGTATGGGGGGTGGTTCACCCCTCCACTTT; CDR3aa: CASSMGGGSPLHF
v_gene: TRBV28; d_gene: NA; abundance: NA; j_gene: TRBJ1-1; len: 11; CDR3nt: TGTGCCAGCAGTACCCTCACTGAAGCTTTCTTT; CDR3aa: CASSTLTEAFF
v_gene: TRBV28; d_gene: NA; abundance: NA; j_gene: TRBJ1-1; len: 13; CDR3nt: TGTGCCAGCAGTTTAATGGTGAACACTGAAGCTTTCTTT; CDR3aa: CASSLMVNTEAFF
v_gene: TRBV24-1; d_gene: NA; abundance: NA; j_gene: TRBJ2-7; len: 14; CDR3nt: TGTGCCACCAGTGATCCTGCCAGGGGCTACGAGCAGTACTTC; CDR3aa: CATSDPARGYEQYF
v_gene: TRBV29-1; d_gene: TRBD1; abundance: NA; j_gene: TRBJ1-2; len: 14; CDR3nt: TGCAGCGTTGATAGAACAGGGGGCGTGAGTGGCTACACCTTC; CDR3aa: CSVDRTGGVSGYTF
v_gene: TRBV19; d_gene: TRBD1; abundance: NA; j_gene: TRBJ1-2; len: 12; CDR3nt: TGTGCCAGTAACAGACAGGGATATGGCTACACCTTC; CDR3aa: CASNRQGYGYTF
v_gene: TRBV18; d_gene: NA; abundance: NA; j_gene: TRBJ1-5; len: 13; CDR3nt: TGTGCCAGCTCCCTATCGAGGAATCAGCCCCAGCATTTT; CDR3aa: CASSLSRNQPQHF
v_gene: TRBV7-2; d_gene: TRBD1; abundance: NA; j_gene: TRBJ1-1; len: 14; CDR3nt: TGTGCCAGCAGCTTAGTTACAGGGGGCACTGAAGCTTTCTTT; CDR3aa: CASSLVTGGTEAFF
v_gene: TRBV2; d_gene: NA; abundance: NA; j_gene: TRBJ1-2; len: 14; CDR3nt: TGTGCCAGCAGCGCTGACAGTTTGTACTATGGCTACACCTTC; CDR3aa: CASSADSLYYGYTF
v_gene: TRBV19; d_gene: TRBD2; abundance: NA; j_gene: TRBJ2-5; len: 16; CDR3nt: TGTGCCAGTAGTATCTATCCTAGCGGGGGTCAAGAGACCCAGTACTTC; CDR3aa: CASSIYPSGGQETQYF
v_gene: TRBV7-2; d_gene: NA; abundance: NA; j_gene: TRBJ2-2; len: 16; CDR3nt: TGTGCCAGCAGCTTGGCAGGGAGCTGGAGGGCCGGGGAGCTGTTTTTT; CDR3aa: CASSLAGSWRAGELFF
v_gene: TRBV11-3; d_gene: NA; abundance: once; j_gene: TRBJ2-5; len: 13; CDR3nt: TGTGCCAGCAGCCCGTATGGGGGTGAGACCCAGTACTTC; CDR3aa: CASSPYGGETQYF
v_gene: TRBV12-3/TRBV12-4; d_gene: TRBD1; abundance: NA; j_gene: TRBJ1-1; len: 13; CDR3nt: TGTGCCAGCCGGGACAGGGGGCTAGGAGAAGCTTTCTTT; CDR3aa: CASRDRGLGEAFF
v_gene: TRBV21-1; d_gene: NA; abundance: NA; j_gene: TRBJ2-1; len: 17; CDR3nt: TGTGCCAGCAGCTCAGGAGGGGCTAGCGGGGGAGGTAATGAGCAGTTCTTC; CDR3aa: CASSSGGASGGGNEQFF
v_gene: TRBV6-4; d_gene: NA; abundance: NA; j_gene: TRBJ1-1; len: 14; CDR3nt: TGTGCCAGCAGTGACTCGGGGGCCGGGACTGAAGCTTTCTTT; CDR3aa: CASSDSGAGTEAFF
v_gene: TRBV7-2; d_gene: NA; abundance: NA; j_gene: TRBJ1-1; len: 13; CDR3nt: TGTGCCAGCAGCACCCAGAGGGGGAATGAAGCTTTCTTT; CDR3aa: CASSTQRGNEAFF
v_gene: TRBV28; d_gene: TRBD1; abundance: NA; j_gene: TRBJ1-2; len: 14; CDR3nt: TGTGCCACCGGACAGGGGGCGTACAACTATGGCTACACCTTC; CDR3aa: CATGQGAYNYGYTF
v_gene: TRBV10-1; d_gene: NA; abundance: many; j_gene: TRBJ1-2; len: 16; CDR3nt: TGCGCCAGCAGTGCGACAACCCTGCTTGCTAACTATGGCTACACCTTC; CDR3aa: CASSATTLLANYGYTF
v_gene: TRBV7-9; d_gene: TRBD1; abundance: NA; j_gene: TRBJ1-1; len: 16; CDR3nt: TGTGCCAGCAGCTTAGGACAGGGGACCTGGAGGACTGAAGCTTTCTTT; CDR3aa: CASSLGQGTWRTEAFF
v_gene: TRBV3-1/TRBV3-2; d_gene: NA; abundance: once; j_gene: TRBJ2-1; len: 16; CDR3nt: TGTGCCAGCAGCCCACGGACGGGGGCCTCCTACAATGAGCAGTTCTTC; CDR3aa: CASSPRTGASYNEQFF
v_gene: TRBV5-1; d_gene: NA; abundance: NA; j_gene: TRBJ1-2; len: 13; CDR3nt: TGCGCCAGCAGCTTTCGGGAAGCCTATGGCTACACCTTC; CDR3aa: CASSFREAYGYTF
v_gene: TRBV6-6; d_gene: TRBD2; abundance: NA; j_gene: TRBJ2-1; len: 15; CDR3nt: TGTGCCAGCAGTTACTCGTCTCAGGGAGGGCCGGAGCAGTTCTTC; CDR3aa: CASSYSSQGGPEQFF
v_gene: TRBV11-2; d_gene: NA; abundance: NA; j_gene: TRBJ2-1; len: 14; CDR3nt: TGTGCCAGCAGCTTTCTAAGCCGGACGGGTGAGCAGTTCTTC; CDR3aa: CASSFLSRTGEQFF
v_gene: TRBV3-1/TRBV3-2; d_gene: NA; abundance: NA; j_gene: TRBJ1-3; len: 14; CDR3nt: TGTGCCAGCAGCCAAGGGAACTCTGGAAACACCATATATTTT; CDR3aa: CASSQGNSGNTIYF
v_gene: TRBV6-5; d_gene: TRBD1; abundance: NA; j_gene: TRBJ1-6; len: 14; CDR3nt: TGTGCCAGCAGTTACAGGACAGGAGAGTCACCCCTCCACTTT; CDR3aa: CASSYRTGESPLHF
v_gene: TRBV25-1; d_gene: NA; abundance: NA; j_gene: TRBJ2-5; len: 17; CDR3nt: TGTGCCAGCAGTGAATTCCAATGGTCAGGGAAAAAAGAGACCCAGTACTTC; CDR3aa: CASSEFQWSGKKETQYF